This T cell receptor (beta chain) was identified in a study of blood T cell repertoires in COVID-19. Study as a whole: The United States, Italy and Spain were the sources of the acute and convalescent COVID-19 samples. In each case, the material was cDNA or gDNA derived from T cells, B-cell-depleted T cells, or PBMCs.

In the source study's methods: Amplification from reference gene primers served as the basis for estimated nucleated cell counts. Clones were sequenced by immunoSEQ multiplex PCR, and TCRdb holds only the in-frame ones, with some missing. The DNA gave D and trimming, while V, J and clone size come from that table. This repertoire shows about 230,000 clones, roughly 85% found once; its top ten account for under 3%. Sequencing was performed on peripheral blood. This receptor was obtained from an older woman with active or convalescent COVID-19.

For the CDR3, the DNA is TGCGCCAGCACCGGGACTAGCGGGAGTGGCGCAGATACGCAGTATTTT. Translating gives CASTGTSGSGADTQYF. The chain has TRBV10-1 and TRBJ2-3; 14 positions agree with TRBD2. Germline-derived CDR1 and CDR2 are WNHNN and SYGVQD (reference sequence). Germline trimming cut 7 bases from V and 4 bases from J; bases unmatched to any gene: 7. CDR3 length equals 16 residues.